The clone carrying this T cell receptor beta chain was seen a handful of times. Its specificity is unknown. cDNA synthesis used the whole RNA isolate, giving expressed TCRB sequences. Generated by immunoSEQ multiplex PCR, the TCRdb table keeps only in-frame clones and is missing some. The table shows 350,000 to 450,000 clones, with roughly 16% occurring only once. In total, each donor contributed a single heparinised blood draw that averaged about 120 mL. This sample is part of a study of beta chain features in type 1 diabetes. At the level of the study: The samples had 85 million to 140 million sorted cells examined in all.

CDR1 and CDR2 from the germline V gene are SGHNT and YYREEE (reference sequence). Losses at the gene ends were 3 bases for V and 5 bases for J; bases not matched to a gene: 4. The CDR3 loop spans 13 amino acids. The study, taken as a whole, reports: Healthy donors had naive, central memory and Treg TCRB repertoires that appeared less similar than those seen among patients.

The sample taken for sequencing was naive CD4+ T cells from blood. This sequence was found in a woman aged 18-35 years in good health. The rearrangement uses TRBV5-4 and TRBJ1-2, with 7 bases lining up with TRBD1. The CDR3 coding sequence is TGTGCCAGCAGCTCGGACAGGATTTATGGCTACACCTTC. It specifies CASSSDRIYGYTF.